This T cell receptor beta chain was identified during a study of T cells in localized non-small cell lung cancer. General study points: As only one tumor region underwent sequencing, heterogeneity remains possible. Detection in adjacent lung was observed for a median roughly 55 of the top 100 tumor clones.

Comments on this clone: Its target is unknown.

With 6 bases removed from V and 1 base from J, the gap between germline ends came to 9 bases. The germline V gene has CDR1 SGHTA and CDR2 FQGTGA. The CDR3 length is 13 residues. This table comes from immunoSEQ multiplex PCR, and its TCRdb copy is limited to in-frame clones, with some not included. The sample lists fewer than 75,000 clones; approximately 84% were seen once. This specimen consisted of peripheral blood, obtained before any cancer treatment. This chain uses TRBV7-3 with TRBJ1-1, with D possibly TRBD1 on 6 matching bases. This TCR was recovered from a female donor aged 60 or older with stage I lung adenocarcinoma. CDR3 DNA: TGTGCCAGCAGAGAACAGGGGAACACTGAAGCTTTCTTT. Translated, it gives CASREQGNTEAFF.